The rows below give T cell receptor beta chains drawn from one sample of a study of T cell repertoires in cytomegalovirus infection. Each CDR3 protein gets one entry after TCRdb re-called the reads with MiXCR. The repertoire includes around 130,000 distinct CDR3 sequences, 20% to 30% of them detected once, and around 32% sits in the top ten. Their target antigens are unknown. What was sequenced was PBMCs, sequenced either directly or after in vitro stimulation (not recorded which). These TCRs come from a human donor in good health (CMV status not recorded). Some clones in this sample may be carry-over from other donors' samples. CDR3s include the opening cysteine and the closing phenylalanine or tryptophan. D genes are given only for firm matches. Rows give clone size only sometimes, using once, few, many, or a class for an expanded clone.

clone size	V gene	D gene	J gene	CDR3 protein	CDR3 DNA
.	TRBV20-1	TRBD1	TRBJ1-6	CSARDGTDGYNSPLHF	TGCAGTGCTAGAGACGGGACAGACGGCTATAATTCACCCCTCCACTTT
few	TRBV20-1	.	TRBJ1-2	CSARIRAGESHGYTF	TGCAGTGCTAGGATTAGGGCAGGGGAAAGCCATGGCTACACCTTC
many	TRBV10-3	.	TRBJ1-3	CAISGESGRNTIYF	TGTGCCATCAGTGGAGAGAGTGGTAGAAACACCATATATTTT
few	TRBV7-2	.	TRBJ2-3	CASSLLGTSTDTQYF	TGTGCCAGCAGCTTATTGGGAACTAGCACAGATACGCAGTATTTT
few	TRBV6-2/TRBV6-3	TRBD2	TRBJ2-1	CASSSRGVAGGNEQFF	TGTGCCAGCAGTTCCCGCGGGGTAGCGGGAGGGAATGAGCAGTTCTTC
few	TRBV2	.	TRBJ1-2	CASSEHGGALYGYTF	TGTGCCAGCAGTGAACATGGGGGGGCCCTGTATGGCTACACCTTC
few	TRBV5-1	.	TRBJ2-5	CASSLTGGPETQYF	TGCGCCAGCAGCTTGACGGGCGGCCCAGAGACCCAGTACTTC
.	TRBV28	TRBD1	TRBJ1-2	CASSSAIGQGSYGYTF	TGTGCCAGCAGTTCTGCAATTGGACAGGGGAGTTATGGCTACACCTTC
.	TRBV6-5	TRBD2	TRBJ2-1	CASSSSSGFIYNEQFF	TGTGCCAGCAGTTCATCTAGCGGGTTTATTTACAATGAGCAGTTCTTC
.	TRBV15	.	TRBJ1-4	CATSRGQRQNEKLFF	TGTGCCACCAGCAGAGGACAACGACAAAATGAAAAACTGTTTTTT
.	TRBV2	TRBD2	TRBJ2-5	CASSERTSGSGETQYF	TGTGCCAGCAGTGAAAGAACTAGCGGGAGCGGAGAGACCCAGTACTTC
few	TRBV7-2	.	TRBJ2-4	CASSLALIAKNIQYF	TGTGCCAGCAGCTTAGCTCTGATAGCCAAAAACATTCAGTACTTC
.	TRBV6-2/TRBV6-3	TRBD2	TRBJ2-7	CASNWGRANEQYF	TGTGCCAGCAATTGGGGGAGGGCCAACGAGCAGTACTTC
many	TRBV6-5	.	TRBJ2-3	CASSHYLHWGPGTQYF	TGTGCCAGCAGTCATTACCTCCATTGGGGGCCGGGTACGCAGTATTTT
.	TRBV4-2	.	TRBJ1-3	CASSQVQDSGNTIYF	TGTGCCAGCAGCCAAGTTCAGGACTCGGGAAACACCATATATTTT
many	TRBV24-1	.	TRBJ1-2	CATSVSNYGYTF	TGTGCCACCAGTGTATCCAACTATGGCTACACCTTC
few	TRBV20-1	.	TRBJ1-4	CSAEEQTGEKLFF	TGCAGTGCTGAGGAGCAGACAGGCGAAAAACTGTTTTTT
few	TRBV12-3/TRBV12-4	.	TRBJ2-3	CASSLEGRSTDTQYF	TGTGCCAGCAGTTTAGAGGGACGGAGCACAGATACGCAGTATTTT
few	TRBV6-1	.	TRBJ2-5	CASSRGRETQYF	TGTGCCAGCTCGAGGGGCCGAGAGACCCAGTACTTC
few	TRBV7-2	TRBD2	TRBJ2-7	CASSSKPGLGGYEQYF	TGTGCCAGCAGCTCGAAACCGGGACTAGGGGGTTACGAGCAGTACTTC
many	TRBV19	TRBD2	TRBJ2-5	CASRGLAGQETQYF	TGTGCCAGTAGGGGACTAGCGGGACAAGAGACCCAGTACTTC
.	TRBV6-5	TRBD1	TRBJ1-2	CASTPLTGGFILPSYGYTF	TGTGCCAGCACCCCCCTGACAGGGGGCTTCATTCTTCCGTCCTATGGCTACACCTTC
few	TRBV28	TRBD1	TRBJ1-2	CASRTGAIYGYTF	TGTGCCAGCAGGACAGGGGCCATCTATGGCTACACCTTC
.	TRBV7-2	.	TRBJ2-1	CASSSYVASSYNEQFF	TGTGCCAGCAGCTCATATGTAGCGAGCTCCTACAATGAGCAGTTCTTC
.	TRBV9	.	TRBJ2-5	CASSVADHQETQYF	TGTGCCAGCAGCGTAGCGGACCATCAAGAGACCCAGTACTTC
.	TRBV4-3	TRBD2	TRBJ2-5	CASSRYLAEETQYF	TGCGCCAGCAGCCGCTACCTAGCGGAAGAGACCCAGTACTTC
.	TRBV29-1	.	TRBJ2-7	CSVLGGRDFSYEQYF	TGCAGCGTTTTAGGGGGCCGGGACTTCTCCTACGAGCAGTACTTC
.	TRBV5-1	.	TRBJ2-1	CASSFTVAAHEQFF	TGCGCCAGCAGCTTCACCGTAGCAGCCCATGAGCAGTTCTTC
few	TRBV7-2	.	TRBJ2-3	CASSLGDTGEGGSTDTQYF	TGTGCCAGCAGCTTAGGGGACACAGGGGAAGGAGGGAGCACAGATACGCAGTATTTT
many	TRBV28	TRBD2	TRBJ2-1	CASSLSTSGRAGTYNEQFF	TGTGCCAGCAGTTTATCCACTAGCGGGAGGGCCGGGACCTACAATGAGCAGTTCTTC
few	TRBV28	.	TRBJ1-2	CASSLDSRDYGYTF	TGTGCCAGCAGTTTAGATAGTCGCGACTATGGCTACACCTTC
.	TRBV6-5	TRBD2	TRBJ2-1	CASSYFSRGEGSWKFF	TGTGCCAGCAGTTACTTTTCTCGGGGGGAGGGTTCCTGGAAGTTCTTC
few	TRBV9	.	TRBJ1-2	CASSDPTGNYGYTF	TGTGCCAGCAGCGACCCGACGGGGAACTATGGCTACACCTTC
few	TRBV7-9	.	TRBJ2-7	CASSFGGTYEQYF	TGTGCCAGCAGCTTTGGGGGGACCTACGAGCAGTACTTC
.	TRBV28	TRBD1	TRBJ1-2	CASIVTGANYGYTF	TGTGCCAGCATTGTGACAGGGGCGAACTATGGCTACACCTTC
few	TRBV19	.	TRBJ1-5	CASSILRQPQHF	TGTGCCAGTAGTATCCTTAGACAGCCCCAGCATTTT
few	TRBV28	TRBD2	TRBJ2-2	CASTLWTSGKGTGELFF	TGTGCCAGCACCCTTTGGACTAGCGGGAAGGGCACCGGGGAGCTGTTTTTT
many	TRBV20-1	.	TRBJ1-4	CSGRRTTNEKLFF	TGCAGTGGGCGAAGGACAACTAATGAAAAACTGTTTTTT
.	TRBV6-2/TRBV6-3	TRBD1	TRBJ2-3	CASSFRPQGTDTQYF	TGTGCCAGCAGTTTTCGCCCACAGGGGACAGATACGCAGTATTTT
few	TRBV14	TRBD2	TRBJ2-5	CASSQRGGLRQETQYF	TGTGCCAGCAGCCAACGGGGGGGACTGCGCCAAGAGACCCAGTACTTC
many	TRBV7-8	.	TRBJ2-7	CASSPGATYEQYF	TGTGCCAGCAGTCCCGGGGCTACCTACGAGCAGTACTTC
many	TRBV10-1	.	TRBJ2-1	CASSENAYNEQFF	TGCGCCAGCAGTGAAAATGCCTACAATGAGCAGTTCTTC